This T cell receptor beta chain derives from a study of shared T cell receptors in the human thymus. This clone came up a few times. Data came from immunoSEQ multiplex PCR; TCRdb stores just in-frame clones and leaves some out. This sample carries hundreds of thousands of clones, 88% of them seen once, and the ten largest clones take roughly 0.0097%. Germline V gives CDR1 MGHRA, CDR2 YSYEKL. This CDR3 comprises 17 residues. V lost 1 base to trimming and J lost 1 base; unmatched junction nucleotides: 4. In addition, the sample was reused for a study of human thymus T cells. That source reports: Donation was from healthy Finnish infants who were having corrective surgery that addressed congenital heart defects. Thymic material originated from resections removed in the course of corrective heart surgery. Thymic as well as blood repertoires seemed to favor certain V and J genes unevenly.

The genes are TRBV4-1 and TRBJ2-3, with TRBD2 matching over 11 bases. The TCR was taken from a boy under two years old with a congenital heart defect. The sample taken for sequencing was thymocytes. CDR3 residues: CASSQGHSGRGTDTQYF. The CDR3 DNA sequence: TGCGCCAGCAGCCAAGGGCATAGCGGGAGGGGCACAGATACGCAGTATTTT.